This TCR beta chain was observed in a study of blood T cell repertoires in COVID-19. Clones were sequenced by immunoSEQ multiplex PCR, and TCRdb holds only the in-frame ones, with some missing. The sample includes approximately 450,000 clones, approximately 90% seen only once; the top ten take about 2%. The CDR3 spans 15 residues. V was pared by 1 base and J by 9 bases, with 16 bases between. Germline V gives CDR1 MNHNS, CDR2 SASEGT. The sequence was obtained from a woman under 30 with acute COVID-19. The chain carries TRBV6-1 and TRBJ2-1; tentatively, D is TRBD2 (5 bases). The sample was PBMCs or T cells enriched from blood (not recorded which). In nucleotides, the CDR3 is TGTGCCAGCAGTGAAGTGGGTCTAGCTTTCACTGAGCAGTTCTTC. Translated, it gives CASSEVGLAFTEQFF.